The entry below describes one TCR beta chain. The sample belongs to a study of Ad26.COV2.S vaccination and SARS-CoV-2 variants. Treatment given: about 20 received Ad26.COV2.S at low or high dose, single or two shots; a few received placebo; per-sample allocation not given. Repertoires come from day 63 after the first vaccine or placebo injection. Profiled with immunoSEQ multiplex PCR; TCRdb holds only in-frame clones, not every one. The sample has 350,000 to 500,000 clones; roughly nine tenths are singletons. The CDR3 is made up of 13 amino acids. Trimming removed 7 bases from V and 4 bases from J, with 13 bases in between. Germline V gene sequence: CDR1 MDHEN, CDR2 SYDVKM.

This TCR came from a person aged 18-60 years who received the Ad26.COV2.S COVID-19 vaccine or a placebo. The sequenced sample was peripheral blood, obtained in a trial of Ad26.COV2.S vaccine versus placebo. The rearrangement joins TRBV28 to TRBJ1-2; D ambiguous. The CDR3 sequence: CASTEYRVYGYTF. Here the CDR3 DNA reads TGTGCCAGCACCGAGTATCGGGTCTATGGCTACACCTTC.